This is a list of T cell receptor beta chains from one sample in a study of blood T cell repertoires in COVID-19. Profiling relied on immunoSEQ multiplex PCR, and the TCRdb table lists in-frame clones only, not all of them. The table lists roughly 72,000 clones, about 80% of them singletons. Sequencing was carried out using peripheral blood. These receptors were collected from a man in his 70s who had recovered from COVID-19. The CDR3 runs from the conserved cysteine through the conserved F or W. The D gene is left open where the match is weak. The listing skips clone size in some rows; elsewhere it reads once, few, many or a size class.

clone_size	v_call	d_call	j_call	cdr3_nt	cdr3_aa
-	TRBV4-2	-	TRBJ2-6	TGTGCCAGCAGCCAAGGGTCCGGGGCTGGGGCCAACGTCCTGACTTTC	CASSQGSGAGANVLTF
few	TRBV10-3	-	TRBJ1-1	TGTGCCATCAGTGACCCCGGGTCAGAAGCTTTCTTT	CAISDPGSEAFF
-	TRBV13	TRBD1	TRBJ1-1	TGTGCCAGCAGCTCCCGTATAGGGACAGGGGCACCGAACACTGAAGCTTTCTTT	CASSSRIGTGAPNTEAFF
-	TRBV25-1	TRBD1	TRBJ2-7	TGTGCCAGCAGTGGATTATTATGGACAGGGACCTACGAGCAGTACTTC	CASSGLLWTGTYEQYF
once	TRBV6-2/TRBV6-3	TRBD2	TRBJ2-1	TGTGCCAGCAGTTACCACACACAAAGTCAGGGACTAGCGTCCCATGAGCAGTTCTTC	CASSYHTQSQGLASHEQFF
-	TRBV12-3/TRBV12-4	-	TRBJ2-3	TGTGCCAGCAGCTCAGGGCTCACAGATACGCAGTATTTT	CASSSGLTDTQYF
once	TRBV5-1	TRBD1	TRBJ2-1	TGCGCCAGCAGCGAGGGACAGGGGGCGTACAATGAGCAGTTCTTC	CASSEGQGAYNEQFF
-	TRBV4-2	-	TRBJ2-3	TGTGCCAGCAGCCAAGACGCCGGGAACCTCCCAGATACGCAGTATTTT	CASSQDAGNLPDTQYF
once	TRBV9	TRBD2	TRBJ2-3	TGTGCCAGCAGCGTAGTGGGGGGAGGGCCGTCTTCAATCACGCAGTATTTT	CASSVVGGGPSSITQYF
-	TRBV28	-	TRBJ1-1	TGTGCCAGCAGTGGGCGGGGGCTCACTGAAGCTTTCTTT	CASSGRGLTEAFF
-	TRBV4-3	-	TRBJ2-7	TGCGCCAGCAGCCAAGATTTTGGGGGGACGGCCTACGAGCAGTACTTC	CASSQDFGGTAYEQYF
few	TRBV7-9	-	TRBJ1-2	TGTGCCAGCAGCTTGGGGCTTGGCTATGGCTACACCTTC	CASSLGLGYGYTF
-	TRBV4-2	-	TRBJ1-2	TGTGCCAGCAGCCAAGATCAGGGGAGCAGTGGCTACACCTTC	CASSQDQGSSGYTF
-	TRBV5-4	TRBD2	TRBJ2-3	TGTGCCAGCAGCCTCGGACTAGCGGGGGGACTCACAGATACGCAGTATTTT	CASSLGLAGGLTDTQYF
-	TRBV28	TRBD2	TRBJ2-3	TGTGCCAGCAGTTTCCTAGCGGGAGCGGGAGATACGCAGTATTTT	CASSFLAGAGDTQYF
-	TRBV5-4	-	TRBJ1-1	TGTGCCAGCAGCTTGGGTCAGGGTATCATGAACACTGAAGCTTTCTTT	CASSLGQGIMNTEAFF
-	TRBV4-2	-	TRBJ2-1	TGTGCCAGCAGCCCCCTTGCGGGGCCCTTTTACAATGAGCAGTTCTTC	CASSPLAGPFYNEQFF
-	TRBV5-1	-	TRBJ2-2	TGCGCCAGCAGCCACGACAGGGAGGACGGGGAGCTGTTTTTT	CASSHDREDGELFF
-	TRBV6-5	-	TRBJ2-1	TGTGCCAGCAGTTACTCGCCTAGGTCCTACAATGAGCAGTTCTTC	CASSYSPRSYNEQFF
few	TRBV18	TRBD1	TRBJ1-1	TGTGCCAGCTCACCACGACAGGGGACCACTGAAGCTTTCTTT	CASSPRQGTTEAFF
-	TRBV27	TRBD2	TRBJ2-1	TGTGCCAGCAGTCCCCCGGGACTAATTATCAACAATGAGCAGTTCTTC	CASSPPGLIINNEQFF
-	TRBV29-1	TRBD2	TRBJ2-3	TGCAGCGCGGGGACTAGCGGGGGGGCACTAGATACGCAGTATTTT	CSAGTSGGALDTQYF
-	TRBV28	TRBD1	TRBJ1-2	TGTGCCAGCAGTTTGAGGACAGGGGACCCCTACTATGGCTACACCTTC	CASSLRTGDPYYGYTF
-	TRBV6-2/TRBV6-3	TRBD1	TRBJ1-1	TGTGCCAGCAGTTACCCCCGACAGGGTCTGAACACTGAAGCTTTCTTT	CASSYPRQGLNTEAFF
-	TRBV9	TRBD2	TRBJ2-5	TGTGCCAGCAGCGTAGGAGCGGGAGGGCCGGAGACCCAGTACTTC	CASSVGAGGPETQYF
-	TRBV4-3	-	TRBJ2-1	TGCGCCAGCAGCCAAGATTTGGGGGACGGGGGCTACAATGAGCAGTTCTTC	CASSQDLGDGGYNEQFF
-	TRBV3-1/TRBV3-2	TRBD2	TRBJ2-1	TGTGCCAGCATGACAACTAGCGGGGGGTTTAACAATGAGCAGTTCTTC	CASMTTSGGFNNEQFF
-	TRBV3-1/TRBV3-2	-	TRBJ1-2	TGTGCCAGCAGCCAAGGTGCGGTGGGTAACTATGGCTACACCTTC	CASSQGAVGNYGYTF
-	TRBV18	TRBD1	TRBJ2-7	TGTGCCAGCTCACCATCGACAGGGGTTTACGAGCAGTACTTC	CASSPSTGVYEQYF